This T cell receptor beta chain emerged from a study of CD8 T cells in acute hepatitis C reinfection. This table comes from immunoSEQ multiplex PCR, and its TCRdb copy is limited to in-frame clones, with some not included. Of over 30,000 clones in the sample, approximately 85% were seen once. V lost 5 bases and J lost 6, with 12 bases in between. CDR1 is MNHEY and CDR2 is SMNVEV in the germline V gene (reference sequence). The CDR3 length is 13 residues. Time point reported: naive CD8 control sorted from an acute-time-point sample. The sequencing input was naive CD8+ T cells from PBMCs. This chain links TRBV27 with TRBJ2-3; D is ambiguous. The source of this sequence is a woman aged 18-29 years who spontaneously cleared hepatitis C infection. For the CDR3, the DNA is TGTGCCAGCAGTACCCACCTGTTGGATACGCAGTATTTT. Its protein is CASSTHLLDTQYF.